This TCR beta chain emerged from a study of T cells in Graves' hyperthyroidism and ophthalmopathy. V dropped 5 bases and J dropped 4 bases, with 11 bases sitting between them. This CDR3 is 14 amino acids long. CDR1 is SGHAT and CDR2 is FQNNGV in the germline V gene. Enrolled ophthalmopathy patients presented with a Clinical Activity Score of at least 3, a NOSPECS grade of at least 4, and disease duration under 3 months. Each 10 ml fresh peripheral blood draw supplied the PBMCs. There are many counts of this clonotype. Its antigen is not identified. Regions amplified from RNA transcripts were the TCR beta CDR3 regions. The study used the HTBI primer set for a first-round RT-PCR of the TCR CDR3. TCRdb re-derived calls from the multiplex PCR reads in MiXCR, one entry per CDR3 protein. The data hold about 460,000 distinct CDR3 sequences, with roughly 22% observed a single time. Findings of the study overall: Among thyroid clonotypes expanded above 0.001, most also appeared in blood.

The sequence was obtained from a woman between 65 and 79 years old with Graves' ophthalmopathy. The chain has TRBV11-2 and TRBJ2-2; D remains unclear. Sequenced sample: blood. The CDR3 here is CASSSGFTTGELFF. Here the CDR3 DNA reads TGTGCCAGCAGCAGTGGATTCACCACCGGGGAGCTGTTTTTT. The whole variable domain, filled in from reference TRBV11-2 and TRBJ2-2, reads EAGVAQSPRYKIIEKRQSVAFWCNPISGHATLYWYQQILGQGPKLLIQFQNNGVVDDSQLPKDRFSAERLKGVDSTLKIQPAKLEDSAVYLCASSSGFTTGELFFGEGSRLTVL.